This T cell receptor (beta chain) was identified during a study of sequential checkpoint blockade in melanoma. Study as a whole: Patients were randomized 1:1 to nivolumab-then-ipilimumab or ipilimumab-then-nivolumab first-line.

Only in-frame clones appear in the TCRdb table, and some are missing; sequencing was by immunoSEQ multiplex PCR. Found here are 18,000 or so clones, about 69% of them singletons; the top ten hold approximately 17%. As for treatment: randomized to nivolumab then ipilimumab (arm A) or the reverse (arm B). PBMC sorting kept live CD3+CD8+ cells without CD19 or CD56. This clone occurred a few times. The material sequenced was CD8+ T cells sorted from blood (inferred from file names), taken from a patient given nivolumab and ipilimumab in sequence. The receptor's source is a human donor with melanoma.

The CDR3 DNA follows: TGTGCCAGCAGTTCCCACAGGGTGAACACTGAAGCTTTCTTT. It specifies CASSSHRVNTEAFF. The V gene is TRBV28, the J gene TRBJ1-1, with D possibly TRBD1 on 6 matching bases. The V and J ends lost 4 bases and 0 bases respectively, with 9 bases between them. Germline CDR1 reads MDHEN; CDR2 reads SYDVKM. The CDR3 has 14 residues. The full variable domain, completed using reference TRBV28 and TRBJ1-1, is DVKVTQSSRYLVKRTGEKVFLECVQDMDHENMFWYRQDPGLGLRLIYFSYDVKMKEKGDIPEGYSVSREKKERFSLILESASTNQTSMYLCASSSHRVNTEAFFGQGTRLTVV.